This T cell receptor (beta chain) was found in a study of identical twins. The CDR3 sequence is 14 residues long. The V gene's germline CDR1 is KGHSH and CDR2 LQKENI. Trimming took off 6 bases at V and 0 bases at J, with 9 bases between the two ends. Via MiXCR, TCRdb re-called the 5' RACE reads, giving one row per CDR3 protein. The table includes nearly 650,000 distinct CDR3 sequences, roughly 6.6% detected once. A further study also used this sample, focusing on yellow fever vaccine responses in identical twins.

The specimen was PBMCs. The chain uses TRBV18 and TRBJ1-3, with D hard to call. The sequence was obtained from a woman aged 18-29 years in good health. The CDR3 nucleotides read TGTGCCAGCTCGTGGGAAAACTCTGGAAACACCATATATTTT. This gives the protein CASSWENSGNTIYF.